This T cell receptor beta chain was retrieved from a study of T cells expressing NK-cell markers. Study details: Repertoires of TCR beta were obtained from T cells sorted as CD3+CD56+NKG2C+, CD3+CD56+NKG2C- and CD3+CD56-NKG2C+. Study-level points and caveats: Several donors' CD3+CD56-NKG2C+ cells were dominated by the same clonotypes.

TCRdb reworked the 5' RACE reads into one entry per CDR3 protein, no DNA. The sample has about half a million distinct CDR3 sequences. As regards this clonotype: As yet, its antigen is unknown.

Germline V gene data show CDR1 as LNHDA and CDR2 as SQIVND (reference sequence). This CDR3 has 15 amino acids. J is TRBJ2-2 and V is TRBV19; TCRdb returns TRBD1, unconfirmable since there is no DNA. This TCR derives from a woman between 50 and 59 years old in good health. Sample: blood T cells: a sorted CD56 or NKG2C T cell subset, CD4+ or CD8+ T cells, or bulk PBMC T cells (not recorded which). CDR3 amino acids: CASRGGAAGTGELFF.